The present TCR beta chain was sequenced within a study of T cell repertoires in cytomegalovirus infection. Study information: Recently identified HLA-C-restricted CMV epitopes and well-studied HLA-B-restricted CMV epitopes were used by the study. Matching HLA type and CMV infection were both indicated by public TCR beta signatures.

Germline values: CDR1 MNHNS, CDR2 SASEGT. The J segment lost 7 bases and the V segment lost 2 bases, leaving 5 bases of the junction unmatched. This CDR3 comprises 15 residues. TCRdb itself ran the reads through MiXCR, one entry per CDR3 protein. This table has approximately 310,000 distinct CDR3 sequences, 25% appearing once. Broader study findings: HLA-C-restricted CMV-specific TCR beta clonotypes prevailed in the ex vivo response.

This clonotype was picked up many times. Its antigen is not identified. This specimen consisted of cultured PBMCs, obtained from culture after CMV antigen stimulation. The sequence came from a human donor in good health (CMV status not recorded). Some clones in this sample may be carry-over from other donors' samples. The rearrangement links TRBV6-1 to TRBJ1-2, with 12 bases that match TRBD1. The CDR3 here is CASSERDRGLGGYTF. Here the CDR3 DNA reads TGTGCCAGCAGTGAAAGGGACAGGGGGCTCGGTGGCTACACCTTC.